The following is a TCR beta chain sequence with its context. What it recognizes is unknown. The data belong to a study of immune evolution from preneoplasia to lung adenocarcinoma. Study outcomes and limitations: Later-stage lesions seemingly showed higher T cell density and diversity than normal lung.

Assay: immunoSEQ multiplex PCR; the TCRdb copy retains only in-frame clones and omits some. The profile shows 35,000 or so clones, roughly 74% of them singletons. In germline, CDR1 is SGHKS, CDR2 YYEKEE (reference sequence). CDR3 length equals 16 residues. J gave up 5 bases and V 0 bases, and 4 bases lay outside the gene matches. The rearrangement links TRBV5-5 to TRBJ2-3, with 12 positions matching TRBD1. The sequencing sample was made of FFPE invasive lung adenocarcinoma tissue. This TCR came from a person between 60 and 69 years old with lung adenocarcinoma. The CDR3 reads CASSLGGTGGGDTQYF. CDR3 sequence (DNA): TGTGCCAGCAGCTTGGGCGGGACAGGGGGCGGAGATACGCAGTATTTT.